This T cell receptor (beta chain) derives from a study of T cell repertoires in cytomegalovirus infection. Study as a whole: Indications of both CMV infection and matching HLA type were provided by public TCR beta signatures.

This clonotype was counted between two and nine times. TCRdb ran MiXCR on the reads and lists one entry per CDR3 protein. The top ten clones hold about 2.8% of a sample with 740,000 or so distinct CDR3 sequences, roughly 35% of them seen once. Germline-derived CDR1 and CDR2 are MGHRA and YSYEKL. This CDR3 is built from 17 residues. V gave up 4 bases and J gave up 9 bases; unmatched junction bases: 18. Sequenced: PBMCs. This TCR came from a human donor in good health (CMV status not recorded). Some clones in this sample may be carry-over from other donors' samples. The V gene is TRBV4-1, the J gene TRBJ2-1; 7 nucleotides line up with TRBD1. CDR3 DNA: TGCGCCAGCAGCCCATCCGGCACAGGGGCGTATGGAGGTGAGCAGTTCTTC. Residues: CASSPSGTGAYGGEQFF.